Presented here are 3 T cell receptor beta chains from one specimen sequenced in a study of spatial heterogeneity in lung cancer (dated 2019 in TCRdb). Findings and caveats that apply to the study as a whole: A correlation was observed between the number of expanded intratumoral alpha and beta TCRs and the tumor nonsynonymous mutation count.

This specimen's time point label, per the study, means: sample taken at primary tumor resection. Their recognized antigens are unknown. The library was made by 5' RACE. Reads for this sample came from a NextSeq 500. The public reads were quality trimmed at Q25 with fastp and then assembled into clones with MiXCR by TCRdb, keeping productive beta chains. Records with the same CDR3 protein are collapsed into one entry carrying the most frequent genes and DNA. Here the sample has about 8,100 distinct CDR3 sequences; 4.5% to 6% occur a single time. The ten largest clonotypes hold less than 25% of the sample. Sequences were derived from lung tumor tissue, sampled at surgery. The receptors stem from a male donor with early-stage non-small cell lung cancer.

This clonotype was seen a handful of times. The V gene is TRBV5-6, the J gene TRBJ1-1; D is unclear. CDR3 length equals 13 residues. Germline values: CDR1 SGHDT, CDR2 YYEEEE. The ends were cut back, 0 bases at V and 2 bases at J, with 5 bases in the middle. The CDR3 nucleotides are TGTGCCAGCAGCTTGGGCAGCAACACTGAAGCTTTCTTT. This gives the protein CASSLGSNTEAFF.

This clonotype has more than one count but fewer than ten. This chain links TRBV5-1 with TRBJ1-5; no definite D call. The CDR3 loop spans 16 amino acids. V lost 0 bases and J lost 0, with 10 bases in between. Per the germline V gene, CDR1 is SGHRS and CDR2 is YFSETQ. This chain's CDR3 is CASSLDPAYSNQPQHF. The CDR3 nucleotides are TGCGCCAGCAGCTTGGATCCGGCTTATAGCAATCAGCCCCAGCATTTT.

The rearrangement joins TRBV14 to TRBJ2-1, with 12 positions matching TRBD1. V was pared by 8 bases and J by 7 bases, with 12 bases of the junction left unmatched. This CDR3 region has 16 residues. CDR1 and CDR2 from the germline V gene are SGHDN and FVKESK. CDR3 DNA: TGTGCCAGCGACGCGGGGGACAGGGGGCGCCGGAATGAGCAGTTCTTC. Translation gives CASDAGDRGRRNEQFF.